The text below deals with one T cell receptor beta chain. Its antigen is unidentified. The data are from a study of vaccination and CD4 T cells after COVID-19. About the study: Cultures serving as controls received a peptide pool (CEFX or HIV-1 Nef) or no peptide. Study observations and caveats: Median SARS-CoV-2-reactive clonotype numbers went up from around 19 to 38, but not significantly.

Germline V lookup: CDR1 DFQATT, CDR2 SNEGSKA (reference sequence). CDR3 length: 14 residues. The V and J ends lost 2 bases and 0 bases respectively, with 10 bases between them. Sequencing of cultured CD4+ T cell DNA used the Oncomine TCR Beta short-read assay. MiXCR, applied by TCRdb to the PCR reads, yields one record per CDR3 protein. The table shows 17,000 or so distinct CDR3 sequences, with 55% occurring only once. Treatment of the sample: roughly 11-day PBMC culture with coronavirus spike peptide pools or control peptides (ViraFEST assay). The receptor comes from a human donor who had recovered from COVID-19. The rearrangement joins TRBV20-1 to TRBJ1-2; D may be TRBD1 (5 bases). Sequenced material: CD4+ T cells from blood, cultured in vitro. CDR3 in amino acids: CSARRGGANYGYTF. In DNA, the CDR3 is TGCAGTGCTAGAAGGGGAGGAGCTAACTATGGCTACACCTTC.